This record covers a single TCR beta chain. The germline gives CDR1 MNHNS, CDR2 SASEGT. This CDR3 is built from 15 residues. The junction had 5 bases not matched to a gene; V was cut back by 3 bases and J by 1 base. This entry comes from a study of shared clonotypes between healthy human individuals. Sequencing used immunoSEQ multiplex PCR; TCRdb keeps in-frame clones, though not all of them. The table records approximately 2.5 million clones, roughly 92% of them present only once. The sequenced sample was naive CD4+ T cells sorted from blood. Subset given: CD45RA+ positively selected. This receptor was taken from a young man in good health. The chain couples TRBV6-1 to TRBJ2-7; TRBD1 aligns across 8 bases. In DNA form, the CDR3 reads TGTGCCAGCAGTGAGGGACAGGTAAAGTCCTACGAGCAGTACTTC. Its translation is CASSEGQVKSYEQYF.